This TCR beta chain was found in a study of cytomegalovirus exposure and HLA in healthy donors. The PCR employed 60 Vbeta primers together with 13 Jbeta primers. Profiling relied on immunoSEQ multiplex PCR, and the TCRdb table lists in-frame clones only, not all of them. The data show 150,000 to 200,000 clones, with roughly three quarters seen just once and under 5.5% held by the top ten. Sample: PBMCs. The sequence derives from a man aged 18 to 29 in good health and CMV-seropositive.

CDR3 DNA: TGTGCCAGCAGTGGACCCCTAGCGGGGGATGGAGATACGCAGTATTTT. Translating gives CASSGPLAGDGDTQYF. The chain links TRBV25-1 to TRBJ2-3; 10 bases match TRBD2. This CDR3 contains 16 residues. CDR1 and CDR2 (germline): MGHDK, SYGVNS. After removal of 4 bases from V and 5 bases from J, the junction contained 9 bases not matched to a gene. Based on the CDR3 plus reference TRBV25-1 and TRBJ2-3, the full variable domain is EADIYQTPRYLVIGTGKKITLECSQTMGHDKMYWYQQDPGMELHLIHYSYGVNSTEKGDLSSESTVSRIRTEHFPLTLESARPSHTSQYLCASSGPLAGDGDTQYFGPGTRLTVL.